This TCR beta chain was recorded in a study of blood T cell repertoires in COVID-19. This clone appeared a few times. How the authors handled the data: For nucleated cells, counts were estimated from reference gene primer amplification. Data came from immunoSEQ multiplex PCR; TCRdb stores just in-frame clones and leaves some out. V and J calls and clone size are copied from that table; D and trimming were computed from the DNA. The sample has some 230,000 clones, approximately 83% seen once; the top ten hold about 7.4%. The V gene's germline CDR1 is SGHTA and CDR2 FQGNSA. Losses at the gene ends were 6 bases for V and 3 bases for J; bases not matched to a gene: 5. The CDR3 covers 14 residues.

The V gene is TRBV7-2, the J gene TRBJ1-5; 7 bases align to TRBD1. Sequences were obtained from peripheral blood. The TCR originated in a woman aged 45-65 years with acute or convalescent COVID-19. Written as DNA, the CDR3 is TGTGCCAGCAGATCAGGACAGGCCAATCAGCCCCAGCATTTT. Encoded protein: CASRSGQANQPQHF. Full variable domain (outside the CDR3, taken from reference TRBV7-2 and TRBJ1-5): GAGVSQSPSNKVTEKGKDVELRCDPISGHTALYWYRQSLGQGLEFLIYFQGNSAPDKSGLPSDRFSAERTGGSVSTLTIQRTQQEDSAVYLCASRSGQANQPQHFGDGTRLSIL.